This T cell receptor (beta chain) emerged from a study of cytomegalovirus exposure and HLA in healthy donors (dated by TCRdb to the late 2010s). Background for the entire study: In an earlier analysis of several hundred of the donors, about 270 Gb of sequence data and some 100 million unique TCR beta sequences from 150 million to 200 million T cells were reported. Approximately 300 gigabases of sequencing data and approximately 92 million unique TCR sequences made up an early release that covered 500 to 700 HLA-typed donors. Of the roughly 430 genotyped donors, 65% to 90% fell in the genetic ancestry cluster associated with self-reported Caucasian donors. The study was designed to test whether signatures of past pathogen exposure could be identified by cataloging public T cell receptors. The study profiled the T cell repertoires of around 700 subjects by immunosequencing and related them to cytomegalovirus serostatus. Along with the approximately 670-subject first cohort, a separate validation cohort of 120 different subjects was used. To predict cytomegalovirus infection status, the study combined high-throughput TCR immunosequencing, statistical association of individual TCRs with disease status, and machine learning. A later analysis re-examined previously published TCR beta repertoires from more than 650 donors and added high-resolution HLA genotyping to investigate patterns of TCR occurrence. The later analysis used no new phenotypic data to find candidate immune exposures, relying instead on TCR beta sequences and their occurrence across donors. An earlier analysis of nearly 600 of the donors applied high-throughput TCR beta sequencing to assess whether each TCR beta V gene segment acted as functional or pseudogenic. Alongside the repertoire data, information on donor age, sex, ethnicity and CMV serostatus was compiled. A later genetic analysis took genome-wide SNP genotypes for about 65% of the 666 donors and used that subset as a discovery cohort. All discovery cohort repertoires had been generated using a single sequencing platform. Both class I and class II loci were covered by HLA typing, at four-digit resolution. The number of donors typed differed by locus, with roughly 620-630 for A, B, C, DRB1 and DQB1, around 500 for DQA1, 600 to 610 for DPA1, and 400 to 490 for DPB1. Because of strong linkage in the cohort, 5 or 6 DR-DQ haplotypes were treated as single units for association and clustering. Across some 400 genotyped donors of the cohort, an average of about 240,000 unique TCR beta nucleotide sequences per donor were sequenced, and approximately 17% of those sequences were non-productive.

Unmatched junction bases come to 9, with V trimmed by 11 bases and J by 7 bases. From cysteine to phenylalanine, the CDR3 is 12 amino acids long. Only the CDR3 region is kept as DNA, spanning 36 bases read in frame from base 1. According to the germline V gene, CDR1 reads SNHLY and CDR2 reads FYNNEI. The cohort was made up of about 610 healthy bone marrow donors. At the time of sampling, every cohort member was nominally healthy, though immune exposures that went unrecorded were likely present. The donor tested CMV seronegative and was one of the 352 seronegative cohort members. Every donor gave a peripheral blood sample, and the peripheral blood mononuclear cells from that sample were used for TCR beta sequencing. The Qiagen DNeasy Blood Extraction Kit was used to extract genomic DNA from the blood cell samples. Library preparation was by the immunoSEQ multiplex PCR assay. For the multiplex PCR, a mixture combining 60 forward primers for TCR Vbeta segments and 13 reverse primers for TCR Jbeta segments was used. The CDR3 region of rearranged TCR beta genes was amplified from genomic DNA by a multiplex PCR assay. On the Illumina HiSeq System, the amplified TCR beta libraries were sequenced as 87-base-pair reads. Regarding the original processing steps: Across the roughly 670 repertoires, a later analysis counted tens of millions of unique TCR beta chains, about 10 million of which were shared by at least two donors. A nearest-neighbor algorithm error-corrected the raw reads and collapsed the reads into unique sequences, merging closely related sequences to remove PCR and sequencing errors. V, D and J gene segments were assigned by aligning CDR3 sequences to IMGT reference sequences. Each retained sequence needed at least a six-nucleotide match to both a V gene segment and a J gene segment. A rearrangement counted as productive if the CDR3 had no stop codons and remained in frame with V and J, and every other rearrangement counted as non-productive. Following IMGT convention, CDR3 was defined as the stretch from the second conserved V-encoded cysteine up to the conserved J-encoded phenylalanine. The earlier analysis of roughly 590 of the donors excluded sequences that lacked an unambiguous match to a single V gene segment. In an earlier analysis of several hundred of the donors, V segments were called functional above 56.7% productive rearrangements and were called segregating when the between-donor standard deviation exceeded 5%. A statistical classification framework was built for diagnosing cytomegalovirus status from the catalog of TCR beta chain sequences. V and J gene assignment, in a later analysis, came from comparing TCR nucleotide sequences with IMGT/GENE-DB human TR gene sequences. The TCRdist pipeline was used in a later analysis to assign CDR3 sequences and most-parsimonious VDJ recombination scenarios. In a later analysis, every TCR beta chain was defined by the combination of its CDR3 amino acid sequence and its V-gene family, and reads without a unique V-gene family were dropped. As a way to deal with suspected cross-contamination and a sequencing artifact, a later analysis dropped 592 nucleotide sequences that were highly shared and had low generation probability. In a later analysis, a clonal expansion index was calculated for each public chain from normalized within-repertoire ranks of inferred template counts. In a later analysis, generation probabilities were computed using a VDJ recombination model fitted to out-of-frame rearrangements, and the results were checked against IGoR. Hypergeometric tests were used in a later analysis to score TCR-TCR, TCR-HLA and TCR-CMV co-occurrence, with a repertoire-size bias correction applied to the TCR pairs. In a later analysis, false discovery rates were estimated by permuting HLA or CMV assignments 20 times. A later analysis grouped co-occurring TCRs with DBSCAN, adding TCRdist sequence similarity when clustering within HLA-allele-positive subsets. Co-occurrence clustering excluded repertoires with fewer than 30,000 or more than 120,000 public chains, plus five with anomalous nucleotide sharing. TCRdb re-hosts the immuneACCESS table, in-frame sequences only. Its copies lack some clones; in the studies checked, an unresolved V gene accounts for under half of them, and the cause for the rest is not known. V and J calls and clone size come straight from that table; D and trimming were deduced from the DNA. This sample lists more than 110,000 clones; more than 75% were detected once. Around 2.5% of the sample belongs to the ten largest clones.

In the case of this clone: Which antigen it targets is not known. Base qualities are not provided; no much larger clone lies one nucleotide away.

What the research found in general, with its limitations: The classifier was reported to diagnose cytomegalovirus status with high specificity and sensitivity in both the original cohort and the validation cohort. Compared with the roughly 700-donor mean, donors in an Asian-associated ancestry cluster had fewer N-insertions in productive TCRs, according to a later genetic analysis. According to a later analysis, TCR association rates differed among HLA loci, with DRB1 alleles showing the most associated TCRs and HLA-C alleles showing the fewest. Roughly uniform sequencing depth across donors was assumed in presence/absence analyses, although this assumption may not hold. Correlated functional status among segregating V segments might be attributable to linkage disequilibrium, but an unknown experimental factor could not be ruled out. Several of the top co-occurrence clusters appeared to be linked to parvovirus B19, influenza, CMV and Epstein-Barr virus, according to a later analysis. According to the authors, the approach could potentially be generalized to other disease states and immunological phenotypes. For the cohort, immune exposure information was limited to CMV serostatus. A further reported finding was that TCR beta sequences accurately predicted the HLA-A and HLA-B alleles for most subjects in the first cohort. In a later analysis, most CMV-associated TCR beta chains were found to appear HLA-restricted, with HLA associations seemingly driven largely by CMV exposure. Assigning TCR associations to individual alleles was difficult when HLA alleles, especially DR and DQ, strongly co-occurred. The sequencing pipeline was judged likely to have produced a cluster of highly shared sequence variants as a technical artifact. The study listed 164 TCR beta chains as associated with cytomegalovirus. Compared with equally common non-associated chains, HLA-associated TCR beta chains in a later analysis were more clonally expanded and had lower generation probabilities. HLA typing was unavailable for some donors at each locus, so association tests used only the typed subset. An earlier analysis of several hundred of the donors showed that most TCR beta V segments appeared in productive rearrangements either about 87% or about 30% of the time, which broadly matched IMGT annotations. Because the 87-base-pair reads could not distinguish some IMGT-functional V segments, including TRBV6-2 and TRBV6-3, those segments were excluded. A later genetic analysis associated a missense DCLRE1C variant with V-gene and J-gene trimming of TCR beta chains, and an independent cohort replicated the association. This cohort had only TCR beta chains sequenced, and the lack of alpha or paired-chain data limited which features could be detected. A few of the identified cytomegalovirus-associated TCR beta chains were confirmed in vitro to be specific for cytomegalovirus antigens. Specific HLA alleles were associated with more than 15,000 TCR beta sequences at a false discovery rate of 0.05 in a later analysis. Most TCR sequences were seen in very few donors, while some public TCRs were found in many individuals. Approximately 16 rarely observed V segments, including chromosome 9 orphons, were excluded from the earlier analysis of a few hundred of the donors because counts were too low.

The sequence came from a man aged 50 to 60 in good health and CMV-seronegative. The sample was PBMCs. The chain couples TRBV2 to TRBJ2-7, with 9 bases in between that match TRBD1. CDR3 loop: CAAHEGQGEQYF. The nucleotide sequence is TGTGCCGCGCATGAGGGACAGGGAGAGCAGTACTTC.